This T cell receptor (beta chain) emerged from a study of CD8+CD57+ T cells in acquired aplastic anemia. Study-wide results and limits: Patients did not significantly differ from controls in CD8+ Simpson's diversity. Between patients and controls, around 31 CD8+ CDR3 sequences were found in common.

The sample holds many counts of this clonotype. Its matching antigen is unknown. Germline V lookup: CDR1 SEHNR, CDR2 FQNEAQ (reference sequence). The V and J ends lost 5 bases and 2 bases respectively, with 19 bases between them. The length of the CDR3 is 16 residues. Researchers used genomic DNA as the template to profile TCR beta VDJ and CDR3. TCRdb reanalysed the reads using MiXCR and keeps one entry per CDR3 protein. The repertoire has 150,000 or so distinct CDR3 sequences, about 64% of them found once; the top ten carry about 48%. This chain links TRBV7-9 with TRBJ2-7, with no clear D. This sequence was found in a human donor in good health. Sequencing used sorted CD4+, CD8+, or CD8+CD57+ T cells (not recorded which) from PBMCs. The CDR3 loop reads CASSHGVGVFAYEQYF. The CDR3 region has the DNA TGTGCCAGCAGCCACGGTGTTGGCGTTTTCGCCTACGAGCAGTACTTC. Looking up the rest from reference TRBV7-9 and TRBJ2-7 gives the full variable domain: DTGVSQNPRHKITKRGQNVTFRCDPISEHNRLYWYRQTLGQGPEFLTYFQNEAQLEKSRLLSDRFSAERPKGSFSTLEIQRTEQGDSAMYLCASSHGVGVFAYEQYFGPGTRLTVT.